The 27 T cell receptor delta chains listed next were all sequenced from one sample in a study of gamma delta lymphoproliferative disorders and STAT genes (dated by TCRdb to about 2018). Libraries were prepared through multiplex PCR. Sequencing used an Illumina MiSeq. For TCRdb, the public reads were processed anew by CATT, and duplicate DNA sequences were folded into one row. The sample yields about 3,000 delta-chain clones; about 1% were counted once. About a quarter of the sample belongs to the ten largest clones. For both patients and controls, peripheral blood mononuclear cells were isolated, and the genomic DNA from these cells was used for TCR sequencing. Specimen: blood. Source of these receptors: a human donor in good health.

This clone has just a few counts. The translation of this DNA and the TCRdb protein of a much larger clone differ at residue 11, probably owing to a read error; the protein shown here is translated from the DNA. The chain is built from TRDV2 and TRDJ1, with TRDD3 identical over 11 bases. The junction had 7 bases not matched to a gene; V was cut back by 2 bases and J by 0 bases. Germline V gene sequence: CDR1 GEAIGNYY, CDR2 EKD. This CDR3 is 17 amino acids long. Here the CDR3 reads CACDSLGDTGHTDKLIF. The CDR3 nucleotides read TGTGCCTGTGACAGTCTGGGGGATACAGGGCACACCGATAAACTCATCTTT.

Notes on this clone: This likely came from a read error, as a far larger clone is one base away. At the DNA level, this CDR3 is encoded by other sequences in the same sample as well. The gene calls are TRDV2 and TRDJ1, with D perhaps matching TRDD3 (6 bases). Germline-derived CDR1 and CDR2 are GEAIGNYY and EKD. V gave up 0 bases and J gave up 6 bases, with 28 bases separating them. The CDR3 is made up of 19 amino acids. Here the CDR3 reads CACDTVGGRTGERPNKLIF. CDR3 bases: TGTGCCTGTGACACCGTGGGGGGACGTACCGGGGAGCGCCCTAATAAACTCATCTTT.

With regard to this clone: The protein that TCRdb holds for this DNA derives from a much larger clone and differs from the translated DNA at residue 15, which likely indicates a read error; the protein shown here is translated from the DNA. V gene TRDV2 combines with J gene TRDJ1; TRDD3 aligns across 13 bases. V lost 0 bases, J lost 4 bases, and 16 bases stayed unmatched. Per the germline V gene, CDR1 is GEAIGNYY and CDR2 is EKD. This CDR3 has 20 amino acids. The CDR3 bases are TGTGCCTGTGACACCGTCGCCGACTGGGGGATACGCGGGGTCATCGATAAACTCATCTTT. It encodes CACDTVADWGIRGVIDKLIF.

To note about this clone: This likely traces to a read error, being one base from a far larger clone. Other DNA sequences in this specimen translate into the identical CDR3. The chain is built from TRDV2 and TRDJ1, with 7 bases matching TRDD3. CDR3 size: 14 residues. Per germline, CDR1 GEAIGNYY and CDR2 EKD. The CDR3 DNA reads TGTGCTTGTGTTAAACTGGGGCGTGGGGGTAAACTCATCTTT. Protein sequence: CACVKLGRGGKLIF.

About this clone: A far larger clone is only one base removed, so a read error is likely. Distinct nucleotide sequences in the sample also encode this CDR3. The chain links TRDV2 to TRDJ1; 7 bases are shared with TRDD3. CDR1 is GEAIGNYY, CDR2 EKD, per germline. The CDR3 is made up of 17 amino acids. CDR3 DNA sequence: TGTGCCTGTGACAATCTTGGGGGAATCAAGAGCACCGACAAACTCATCTTT. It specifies CACDNLGGIKSTDKLIF.

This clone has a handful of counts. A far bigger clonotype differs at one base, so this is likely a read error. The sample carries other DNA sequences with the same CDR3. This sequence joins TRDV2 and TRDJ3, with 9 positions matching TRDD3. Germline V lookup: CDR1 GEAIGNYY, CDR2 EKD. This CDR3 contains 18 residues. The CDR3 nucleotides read TGTGCCTGTGACACCGCTGGGGGATCTTCCTGGGACACCCGACAAATGTTTTTC. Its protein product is CACDTAGGSSWDTRQMFF.

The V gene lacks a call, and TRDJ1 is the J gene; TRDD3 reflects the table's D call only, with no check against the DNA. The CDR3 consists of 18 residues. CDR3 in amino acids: CASPGYCWGYAYTDKLIF. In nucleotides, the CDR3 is TGTGCCTCCCCCGGATATTGCTGGGGATACGCGTACACCGATAAACTCATCTTT.

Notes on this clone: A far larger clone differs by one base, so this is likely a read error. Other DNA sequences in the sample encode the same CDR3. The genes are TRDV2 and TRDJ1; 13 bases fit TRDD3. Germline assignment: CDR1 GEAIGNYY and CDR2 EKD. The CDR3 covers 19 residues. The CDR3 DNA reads TGTGCCTGTGACACTGTTGGAGTACTGGGGGATACGAGCACCGACAAACTCATCTTT. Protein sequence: CACDTVGVLGDTSTDKLIF.

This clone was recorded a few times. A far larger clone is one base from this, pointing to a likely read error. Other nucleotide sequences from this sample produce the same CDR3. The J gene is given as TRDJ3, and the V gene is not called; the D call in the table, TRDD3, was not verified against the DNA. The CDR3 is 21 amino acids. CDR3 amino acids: CASVPALTGGASSWDTRQMFF. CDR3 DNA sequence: TGTGCCTCCGTCCCAGCCCTTACTGGGGGCGCTAGCTCCTGGGACACCCGACAGATGTTTTTT.

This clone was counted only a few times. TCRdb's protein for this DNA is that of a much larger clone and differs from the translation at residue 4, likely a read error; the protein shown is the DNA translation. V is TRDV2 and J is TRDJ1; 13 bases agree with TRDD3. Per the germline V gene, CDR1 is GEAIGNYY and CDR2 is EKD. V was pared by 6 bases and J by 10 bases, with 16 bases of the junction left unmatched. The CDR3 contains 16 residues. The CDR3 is CACNSITGGYDGGLIF. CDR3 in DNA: TGTGCCTGTAACTCCATCACTGGGGGATACGATGGGGGACTCATCTTT.

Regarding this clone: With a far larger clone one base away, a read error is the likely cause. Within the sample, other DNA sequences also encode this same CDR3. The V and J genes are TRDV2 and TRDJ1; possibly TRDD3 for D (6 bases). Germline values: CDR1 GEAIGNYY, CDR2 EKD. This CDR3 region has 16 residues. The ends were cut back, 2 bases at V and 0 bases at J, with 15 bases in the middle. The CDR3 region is CACDRLGDRNTDKLIF. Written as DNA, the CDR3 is TGTGCCTGTGACAGACTGGGAGATAGAAACACCGATAAACTCATCTTT.

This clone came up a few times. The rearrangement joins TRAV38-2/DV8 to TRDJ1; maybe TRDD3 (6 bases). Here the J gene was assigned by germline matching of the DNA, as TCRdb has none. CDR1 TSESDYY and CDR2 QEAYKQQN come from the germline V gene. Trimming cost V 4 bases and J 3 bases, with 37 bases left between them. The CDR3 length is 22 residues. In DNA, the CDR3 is TGTGCTTATAGGCGGTTTTTCCATCCTCGGGTGAGGAGGATACCACACCCCGATAAACTCATCTTT. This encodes CAYRRFFHPRVRRIPHPDKLIF.

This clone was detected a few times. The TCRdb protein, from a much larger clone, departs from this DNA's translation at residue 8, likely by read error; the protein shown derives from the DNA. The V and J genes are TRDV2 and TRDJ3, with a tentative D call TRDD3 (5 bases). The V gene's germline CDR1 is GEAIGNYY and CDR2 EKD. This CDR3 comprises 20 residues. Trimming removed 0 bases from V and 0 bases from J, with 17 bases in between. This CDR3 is CACDTVLEDASSWDTRQMFF. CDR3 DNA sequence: TGTGCCTGTGACACCGTACTGGAGGATGCGAGCTCCTGGGACACCCGACAGATGTTTTTC.

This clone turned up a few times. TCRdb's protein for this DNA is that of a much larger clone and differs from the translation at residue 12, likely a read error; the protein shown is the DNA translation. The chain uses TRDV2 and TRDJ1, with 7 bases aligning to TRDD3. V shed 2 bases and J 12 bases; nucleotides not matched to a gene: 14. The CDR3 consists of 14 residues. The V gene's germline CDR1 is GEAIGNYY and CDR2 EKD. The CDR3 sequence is CACDSLGGLMEFIF. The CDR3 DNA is TGTGCCTGTGACAGTCTCGGGGGATTAATGGAATTCATCTTT.

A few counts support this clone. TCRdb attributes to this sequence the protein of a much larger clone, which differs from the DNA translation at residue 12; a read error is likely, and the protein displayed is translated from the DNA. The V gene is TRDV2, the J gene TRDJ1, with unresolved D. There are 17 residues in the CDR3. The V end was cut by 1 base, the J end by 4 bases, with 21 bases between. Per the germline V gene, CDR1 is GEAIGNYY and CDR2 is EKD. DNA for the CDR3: TGTGCCTGTGACACAGCAGAGATTACCATGAACATCGATAAACTCATCTTT. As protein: CACDTAEITMNIDKLIF.

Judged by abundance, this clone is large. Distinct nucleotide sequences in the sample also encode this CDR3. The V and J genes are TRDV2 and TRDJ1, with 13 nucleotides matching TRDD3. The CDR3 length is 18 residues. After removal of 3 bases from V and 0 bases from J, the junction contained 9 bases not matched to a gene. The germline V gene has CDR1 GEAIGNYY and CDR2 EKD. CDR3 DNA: TGTGCCTGTGACGAAGTACTGGGGGATACGGGGTACACCGATAAACTCATCTTT. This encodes CACDEVLGDTGYTDKLIF.

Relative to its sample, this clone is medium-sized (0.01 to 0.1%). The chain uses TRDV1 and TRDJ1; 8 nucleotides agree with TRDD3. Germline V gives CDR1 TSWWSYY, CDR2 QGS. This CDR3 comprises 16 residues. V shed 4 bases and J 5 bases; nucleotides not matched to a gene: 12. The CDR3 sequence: CALGAPHWGVGDKLIF. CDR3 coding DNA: TGTGCTCTTGGGGCCCCGCACTGGGGGGTCGGAGATAAACTCATCTTT.

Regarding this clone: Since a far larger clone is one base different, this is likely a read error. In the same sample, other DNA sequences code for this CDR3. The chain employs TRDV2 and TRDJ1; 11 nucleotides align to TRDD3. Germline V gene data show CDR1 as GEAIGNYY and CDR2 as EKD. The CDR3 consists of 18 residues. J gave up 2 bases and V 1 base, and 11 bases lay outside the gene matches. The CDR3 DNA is TGTGCCTGTGACACTGTTGGGCTGGGGGATACTCGAACCGATAAACTCATCTTT. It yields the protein CACDTVGLGDTRTDKLIF.

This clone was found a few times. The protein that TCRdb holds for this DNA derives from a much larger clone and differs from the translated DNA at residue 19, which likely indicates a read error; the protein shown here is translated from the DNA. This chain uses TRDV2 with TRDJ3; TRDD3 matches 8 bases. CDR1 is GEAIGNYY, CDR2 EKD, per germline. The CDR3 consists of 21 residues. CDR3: CACDPTGTGGYGSWDTRQVFF. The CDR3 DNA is TGTGCCTGTGACCCTACCGGTACTGGGGGTTACGGCTCCTGGGACACCCGACAGGTGTTTTTC.

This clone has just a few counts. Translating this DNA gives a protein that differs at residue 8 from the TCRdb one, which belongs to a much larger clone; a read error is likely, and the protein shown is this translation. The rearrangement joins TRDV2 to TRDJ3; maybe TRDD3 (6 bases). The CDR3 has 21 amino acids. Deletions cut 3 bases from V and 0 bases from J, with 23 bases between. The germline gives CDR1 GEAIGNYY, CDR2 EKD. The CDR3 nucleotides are TGTGCCTGTGACTCAGTACTGAGGGATATCAGCAGCTCCTGGGACACCCGACAGATGTTTTTC. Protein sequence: CACDSVLRDISSSWDTRQMFF.

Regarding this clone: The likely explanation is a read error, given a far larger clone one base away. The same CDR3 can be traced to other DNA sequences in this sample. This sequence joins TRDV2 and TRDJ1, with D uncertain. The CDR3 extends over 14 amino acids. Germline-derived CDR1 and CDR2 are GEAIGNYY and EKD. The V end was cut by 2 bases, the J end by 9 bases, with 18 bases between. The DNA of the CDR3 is TGTGCCTGTGACAGTCTCGGAGGATTAATGGAACTCATCTTT. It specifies CACDSLGGLMELIF.

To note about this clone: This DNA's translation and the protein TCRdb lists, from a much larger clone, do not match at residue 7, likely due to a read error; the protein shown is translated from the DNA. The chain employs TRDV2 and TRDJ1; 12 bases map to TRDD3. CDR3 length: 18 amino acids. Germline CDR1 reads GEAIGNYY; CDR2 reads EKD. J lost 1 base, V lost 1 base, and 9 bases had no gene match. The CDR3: CACDTLCLGDTFTDKLIF. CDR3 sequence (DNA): TGTGCCTGTGACACACTTTGCCTGGGGGATACGTTCACCGATAAACTCATCTTT.

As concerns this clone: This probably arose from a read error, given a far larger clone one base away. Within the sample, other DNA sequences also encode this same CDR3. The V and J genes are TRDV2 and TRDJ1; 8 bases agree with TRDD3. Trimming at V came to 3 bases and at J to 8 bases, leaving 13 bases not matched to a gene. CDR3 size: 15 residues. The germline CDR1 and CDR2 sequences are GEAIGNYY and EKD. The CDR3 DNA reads TGTGCCTGTGACTCCTGGGGGACCCCGGGGGACAAACTCATCTTT. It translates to CACDSWGTPGDKLIF.

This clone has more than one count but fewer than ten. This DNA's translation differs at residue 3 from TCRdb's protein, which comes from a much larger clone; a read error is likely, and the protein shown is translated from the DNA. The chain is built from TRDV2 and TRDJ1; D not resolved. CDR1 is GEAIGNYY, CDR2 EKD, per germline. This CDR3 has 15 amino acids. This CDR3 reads CAYDTVGWATDKLIF. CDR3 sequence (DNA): TGTGCCTATGACACGGTTGGATGGGCCACCGATAAACTCATCTTT.

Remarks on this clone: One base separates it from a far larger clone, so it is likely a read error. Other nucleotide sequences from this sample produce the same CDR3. CDR3 amino acids: CACDLEPSLGDTGDTDKLIF. Here the CDR3 DNA reads TGTGCCTGTGACCTAGAACCCTCACTAGGGGATACGGGGGACACCGATAAACTCATCTTT. The chain employs TRDV2 and TRDJ1; TRDD3 matches at 9 bases. Germline V gene sequence: CDR1 GEAIGNYY, CDR2 EKD. This CDR3 comprises 20 residues. V shed 3 bases and J 0 bases; nucleotides not matched to a gene: 19.

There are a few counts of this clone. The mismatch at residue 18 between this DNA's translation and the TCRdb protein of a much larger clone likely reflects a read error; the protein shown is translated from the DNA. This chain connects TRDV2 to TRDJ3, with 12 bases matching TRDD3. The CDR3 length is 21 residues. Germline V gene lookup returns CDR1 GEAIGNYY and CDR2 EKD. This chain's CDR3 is CACDLVELGDTTAWDTRRMFF. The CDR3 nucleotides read TGTGCCTGTGACTTGGTTGAACTGGGGGATACTACGGCCTGGGACACCCGACGGATGTTTTTC.

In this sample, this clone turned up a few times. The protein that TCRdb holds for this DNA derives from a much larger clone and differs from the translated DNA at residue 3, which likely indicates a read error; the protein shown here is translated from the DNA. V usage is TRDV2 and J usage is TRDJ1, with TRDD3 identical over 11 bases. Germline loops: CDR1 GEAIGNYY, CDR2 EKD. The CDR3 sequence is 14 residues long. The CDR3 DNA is TGTGCCCGTGACGCCCTGGGGGATACTGGTAAACTCATCTTT. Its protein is CARDALGDTGKLIF.